What follows are 12 T cell receptor beta chains derived from one specimen sequenced in a study of post-analysis software for immune sequencing data (dated by TCRdb to between 2015 and 2016). The library was built by means of PCR. The data were produced on an Illumina HiSeq 2500. Unique molecular identifiers were incorporated into TCR beta cDNA libraries to reduce PCR and sequencing biases. TCRdb took the public reads, trimmed them with fastp at Q25, ran MiXCR for clone calling and kept in-frame beta chains. A single entry per CDR3 protein holds the most common genes and DNA from its merged rows. This sample is represented by about 820,000 distinct CDR3 sequences; approximately 53% of them were singletons. Clones ranked in the top ten supply 4.6% of the sample. Their recognized antigens are unknown. The full study reports these points: Roughly 5 TRBV segments, including TRBV5-6, TRBV5-1 and TRBV20-1, were significantly more frequent in patients than controls.

Input material: blood. These receptor sequences come from a girl between 5 and 17 years old with multiple sclerosis.

CDR3 nucleotide sequence: TGTGCCAGCCCCGCAGAGCGCCCCTACGAGCAGTACTTC. Translating it yields CASPAERPYEQYF. V is TRBV21-1 and J is TRBJ2-7; TRBD2 is taken as the D call from the table, unchecked against the DNA. TRBV21-1 is a pseudogene locus. The CDR3 has 13 amino acids.

Here the CDR3 DNA reads TGTGCCAGCAGTGTCCACATAGCGGGGGGGCCGGTTGAGCAGTTCTTC. This translates into CASSVHIAGGPVEQFF. The chain has TRBV6-1 and TRBJ2-1; 11 bases match TRBD2. The germline gives CDR1 MNHNS, CDR2 SASEGT. With 4 bases clipped from V and 9 bases from J, the junction kept 11 bases outside the gene matches. CDR3 length: 16 residues.

This chain connects TRBV12-3 or TRBV12-4 to TRBJ2-7; 8 positions agree with TRBD2. The CDR3 covers 15 residues. The ends lost 6 bases at V and 4 bases at J; junction bases unmatched: 11. The CDR3 DNA reads as TGTGCCAGCAGCGGGAGGGCCGGAATTAGGTACGAGCAGTACTTC. Residues: CASSGRAGIRYEQYF.

The V and J genes are TRBV7-9 and TRBJ2-1; 7 bases match TRBD1. The CDR3 runs to 16 residues. V was clipped by 5 bases and J by 7 bases; unmatched bases: 14. Germline V gene sequence: CDR1 SEHNR, CDR2 FQNEAQ (reference sequence). CDR3 DNA sequence: TGTGCCAGCAGCCCCCCACGACAGGGACGTATGAATGAGCAGTTCTTC. Amino acid sequence: CASSPPRQGRMNEQFF.

The chain recombines TRBV5-1 with TRBJ2-5; D might be TRBD2 (6 bases). The V and J ends lost 8 bases and 2 bases respectively, with 10 bases between them. This CDR3 has 12 amino acids. Germline lookup yields CDR1 SGHRS and CDR2 YFSETQ. The CDR3 spells CASKREQETQYF. The CDR3, as DNA: TGCGCCAGTAAACGGGAGCAAGAGACCCAGTACTTC.

This chain links TRBV20-1 with TRBJ1-1; tentative D call: TRBD1 (5 bases). The germline CDR1 and CDR2 sequences are DFQATT and SNEGSKA (reference sequence). Trimming stripped 6 bases from V and 1 base from J, with 15 bases between. There are 14 residues in the CDR3. The CDR3 DNA reads as TGCAGTGCCGGGGGGGGACTTCCGAACACTGAAGCTTTCTTT. Translating gives CSAGGGLPNTEAFF.

This chain joins TRBV12-3 or TRBV12-4 and TRBJ2-7; no clear D. The V end was cut by 1 base, the J end by 7 bases, with 11 bases between. The CDR3 is made up of 13 amino acids. In DNA form, the CDR3 reads TGTGCCAGCAGTTTAGTTGAGTACAATGAGCAGTACTTC. This encodes CASSLVEYNEQYF.

The table lists this clonotype with a few counts. The V call is TRBV10-3, the J call TRBJ2-5; TRBD1 matches 9 bases. The DNA end lines up better with TRBJ2-7; the J call may be wrong. CDR1 and CDR2 from the germline V gene are ENHRY and SYGVKD. The CDR3 is made up of 15 amino acids. Written as DNA, the CDR3 is TGTGCCATCAGTGCAAGGGGACAGGGCGGCCACGAGCAGTACTTC. Protein: CAISARGQGGHEQYF.

In its sample, this clonotype was seen a few times. The rearrangement links TRBV20-1 to TRBJ1-4, with D possibly being TRBD1 (5 bases). This CDR3 region has 12 residues. Germline lookup yields CDR1 DFQATT and CDR2 SNEGSKA (reference sequence). Trimming removed 6 bases at V and 9 bases at J, with 14 bases between. CDR3 residues: CSALDRGKKLFF. Here the CDR3 DNA reads TGCAGTGCCCTGGACCGGGGGAAAAAACTGTTTTTT.

This clonotype turned up a few times. This chain joins TRBV24-1 and TRBJ2-1; D tentatively fits TRBD1 or TRBD2 (5 bases each). Germline-derived CDR1 and CDR2 are KGHDR and SFDVKD. This CDR3 comprises 15 residues. With 2 bases removed from V and 2 bases from J, the gap between germline ends came to 9 bases. Written as DNA, the CDR3 is TGTGCCACCAGTGATTCGAGGGACCCCTACAATGAGCAGTTCTTC. Amino acid sequence: CATSDSRDPYNEQFF.

This clonotype was observed at least ten times. J is TRBJ1-1 and V is TRBV29-1; tentatively, D is TRBD1 (5 bases). The germline V and J ends were trimmed by 4 bases and 5 bases, with 14 bases remaining between them. The CDR3 covers 13 residues. CDR1 and CDR2 (germline): SQVTM, ANQGSEA. The CDR3: CSVGVLKGTEAFF. CDR3 in DNA: TGCAGCGTTGGGGTTCTAAAGGGGACTGAAGCTTTCTTT.

This clonotype came up a few times. The chain carries TRBV9 and TRBJ2-1; D is unclear. The CDR3 is made up of 10 amino acids. In germline, CDR1 is SGDLS, CDR2 YYNGEE. V gave up 2 bases and J gave up 8 bases, with 2 bases separating them. The CDR3 is CASSVHEQFF. In nucleotides, the CDR3 is TGTGCCAGCAGCGTGCATGAGCAGTTCTTC.